These T cell receptor beta chains were read from a single sample in a study of a mutant IDH1 vaccine in newly diagnosed glioma. These TCRs' antigens remain unknown. TCRdb's copy holds only in-frame clones and misses some; the assay was immunoSEQ multiplex PCR. Of approximately 60,000 clones in the sample, around 84% were seen once. Sequencing used PBMCs, obtained from a glioma patient whose treatment included an IDH1 peptide vaccine. The receptors here all came from a man younger than 40 with glioma. CDR3s include the opening cysteine and the closing phenylalanine or tryptophan. Fields, in order: clone size, D gene, V gene, J gene, CDR3 DNA, CDR3 protein. The D gene is left open where the match is weak. Rows may omit the clone size; those that give it use once, few, many or a size class.

.,.,TRBV5-5,TRBJ2-5,TGTGCCAGCAGCCCCTGGAAAGAGACCCAGTACTTC,CASSPWKETQYF
.,.,TRBV25-1,TRBJ1-5,TGTGCCAGCAGTGCAGGGAGTCAGCCCCAGCATTTT,CASSAGSQPQHF
.,.,TRBV7-2,TRBJ2-4,TGTGCCAGCAGCTTCCGTTCCAGTGACTCCAAAAACATTCAGTACTTC,CASSFRSSDSKNIQYF
few,TRBD1,TRBV28,TRBJ1-1,TGTGCCAGCAGTTTAAGAAACAGGGGTCCTGAAGCTTTCTTT,CASSLRNRGPEAFF
.,.,TRBV27,TRBJ2-6,TGTGCCAGCAGTTTATCGACTAACCTAGTAGCCAACGTCCTGACTTTC,CASSLSTNLVANVLTF
.,.,TRBV7-2,TRBJ1-1,TGTGCCAGCAGCTTAGGACAGGCCCGCATATCTGAAGCTTTCTTT,CASSLGQARISEAFF
few,.,TRBV27,TRBJ1-2,TGTGCCAGCAGTTTAAATTCCGATTATGGCTACACCTTC,CASSLNSDYGYTF
.,.,TRBV5-4,TRBJ2-6,TGTGCCAGCAGCTTGGCTCAGGGGTCTTCTGGGGCCAACGTCCTGACTTTC,CASSLAQGSSGANVLTF
.,.,TRBV4-1,TRBJ2-7,TGCGCCAGCAGCCCCCTGGGGGGATCCTACGAGCAGTACTTC,CASSPLGGSYEQYF
few,TRBD1,TRBV12-5,TRBJ1-1,TGTGCTAGTGGTTTGGTACTAGGGACAGAGATGAACACTGAAGCTTTCTTT,CASGLVLGTEMNTEAFF
once,TRBD2,TRBV15,TRBJ2-7,TGTGCCACCAGGGAAAGCGGGGGGGCCTACGAGCAGTACTTC,CATRESGGAYEQYF
.,TRBD1,TRBV5-1,TRBJ1-6,TGCGCCAGCAGCTCTGCTTTAGGGACAGGGGGCCCTCGCTATAATTCACCCCTCCACTTT,CASSSALGTGGPRYNSPLHF
.,TRBD1,TRBV6-4,TRBJ1-2,TGTGCCAGCAGTGCAAGAGGACAGGGCGACGACTATGGCTACACCTTC,CASSARGQGDDYGYTF
.,TRBD1,TRBV5-4,TRBJ2-1,TGTGCCAGCAGCTCGACAGGGACAAGGTACAATGAGCAGTTCTTC,CASSSTGTRYNEQFF
.,.,TRBV7-9,TRBJ2-2,TGTGCCAGCAGTTTAGCAGCGGCCGGGGAGCTGTTTTTT,CASSLAAAGELFF
.,TRBD1,TRBV5-1,TRBJ1-2,TGCGCCAGCAGCTTGGCCGAACAGGGGTTGAGTGGCTACACCTTC,CASSLAEQGLSGYTF
.,.,TRBV6-7,TRBJ2-3,TGTGCCAGCAGTTACTCGATCTGGGACAACCTATTTGGGGTAGAGGTTAGAGATACGCAGTATTTT,CASSYSIWDNLFGVEVRDTQYF
few,.,TRBV4-2,TRBJ1-2,TGTGCCAGCAGCCAAGAGGGGGCAGGGGTCTATGGCTACACCTTC,CASSQEGAGVYGYTF
.,.,TRBV5-6,TRBJ2-1,TGTGCCAGCAGCCCCGGTGCAGCTTCGATTCCTAATGAGCAGTTCTTC,CASSPGAASIPNEQFF
.,TRBD1,TRBV27,TRBJ2-7,TGTGCCAGCAGTTCTACGATAACCGGGACAGGGACCTACGAGCAGTACTTC,CASSSTITGTGTYEQYF
.,.,TRBV6-5,TRBJ2-7,TGTGCCAGCGCCGGGACCCGGGGGCACGAGCAGTACTTC,CASAGTRGHEQYF
.,TRBD1,TRBV19,TRBJ2-5,TGTGCCAGTAGTCGGCCAGGGGGCGTTCAAGAGACCCAGTACTTC,CASSRPGGVQETQYF
.,TRBD2,TRBV5-6,TRBJ2-2,TGTGCCAGCAGCACCATATGGACTAGCGGAGACACCGGGGAGCTGTTTTTT,CASSTIWTSGDTGELFF
.,.,TRBV7-2,TRBJ2-7,TGTGCCAGCAGCTCCACACCCCCTTGGGGCGAGCAGTACTTC,CASSSTPPWGEQYF
.,.,TRBV29-1,TRBJ2-5,TGCAGCGTTGCGTTCCAAGAGACCCAGTACTTC,CSVAFQETQYF
once,.,TRBV12-5,TRBJ2-2,TGTGCTAGTGGTTTGGAATGGACAGCCCGAAACACCGGGGAGCTGTTTTTT,CASGLEWTARNTGELFF
.,TRBD2,TRBV19,TRBJ2-6,TGTGCCAGTAGTATAATTCGATTCGGGGAGGGTGGGGCCAACGTCCTGACTTTC,CASSIIRFGEGGANVLTF
.,.,TRBV7-9,TRBJ2-7,TGTGCCAGCAGCACGGGGCCCTACGAGCAGTACTTC,CASSTGPYEQYF
once,.,TRBV19,TRBJ2-3,TGTGCCAGTAGACTTACCTCCAACAGGGTTCGGGCAGATACGCAGTATTTT,CASRLTSNRVRADTQYF
.,TRBD1,TRBV6-5,TRBJ2-1,TGTGCCAGCAGTCGAGGACAGGGGGCTAACAATGAGCAGTTCTTC,CASSRGQGANNEQFF
.,TRBD1,TRBV6-6,TRBJ1-2,TGTGCCAGCAGTTACTGGGGACAGCTCTATGGCTACACCTTC,CASSYWGQLYGYTF
.,.,TRBV19,TRBJ1-3,TGTGCCAGTAGTATGACAAGCTCTGGAAACACCATATATTTT,CASSMTSSGNTIYF
.,.,TRBV18,TRBJ2-5,TGTGCCAGCTCACCTGGACAGATCCAAGAGACCCAGTACTTC,CASSPGQIQETQYF
.,.,TRBV11-2,TRBJ1-2,TGTGCCAGCAGCCCCCTAGGGTCGTTCAACGGCGGCTATGGCTACACCTTC,CASSPLGSFNGGYGYTF
.,.,TRBV6-4,TRBJ2-2,TGTGCCAGCAGTGAGGGACTCCTCACCGGGGAGCTGTTTTTT,CASSEGLLTGELFF
.,.,TRBV4-2,TRBJ1-1,TGTGCCAGCACCCCAAGGGGGTACACTGAAGCTTTCTTT,CASTPRGYTEAFF
.,.,TRBV6-5,TRBJ2-5,TGTGCCAGCAGTACAGGGATGAGGGAGACCCAGTACTTC,CASSTGMRETQYF
.,TRBD1,TRBV4-1,TRBJ2-3,TGCGCCAGCACCATTAGGGGGGAAGGGACAGGGTTCACAGATACGCAGTATTTT,CASTIRGEGTGFTDTQYF
.,.,TRBV6-6,TRBJ1-4,TGTGCCAGCAGTTACTTGGGGCGGATGAATGAAAAACTGTTTTTT,CASSYLGRMNEKLFF
.,.,TRBV15,TRBJ1-1,TGTGCCACCAGCAGAGAACGGGCACGTAAGATGAACACTGAAGCTTTCTTT,CATSRERARKMNTEAFF
.,.,TRBV11-2,TRBJ1-1,TGTGCCAGCAGCTTACAGGCGGGGAGGAACACTGAAGCTTTCTTT,CASSLQAGRNTEAFF
.,.,TRBV7-9,TRBJ2-1,TGTGCCAGCAGCCTTCAAGTACGGATTACTGAAACGAATGAGCAGTTCTTC,CASSLQVRITETNEQFF
.,TRBD1,TRBV18,TRBJ1-3,TGTGCCAGCTCACCTCACCCCGGGACAGTGGGAAACACCATATATTTT,CASSPHPGTVGNTIYF